The present TCR beta chain was sequenced within a study of T-cell memory formation after mild COVID-19. For the study at large: Largely donor-specific TCR clusters were found. General study findings and limits: Among contracting clones, CD4+ were mainly CM/EM and CD8+ enriched in EMRA.

The CDR3 extends over 14 amino acids. The germline CDR1 and CDR2 sequences are SGHTA and FQGTGA. J lost 7 bases, V lost 1 base, and 6 bases had no gene match. As to this clonotype: The antigen is undetermined.

TCRdb re-called the 5' RACE reads with MiXCR, one entry per CDR3 protein. The sample records under 50,000 distinct CDR3 sequences, 27% being singletons. Sequencing was carried out using PBMCs or a T cell subset sorted from them (not recorded which). The receptor was derived from a man aged 18 to 30 who had mild COVID-19 (a few samples of this study predate the infection). Cell type and time point are not known. This chain connects TRBV7-3 to TRBJ1-1; TRBD1 matches 7 bases. The CDR3 DNA reads as TGTGCCAGCAGCTTAAGGGCAGGGGGTGTTGAAGCTTTCTTT. This encodes CASSLRAGGVEAFF.